This entry lists 27 T cell receptor beta chains sequenced from one sample in a study of cytomegalovirus exposure and HLA in healthy donors. PCR primers comprised 60 Vbeta and 13 Jbeta primers. TCRdb keeps only in-frame clones here, not all; method: immunoSEQ multiplex PCR. The table has approximately 150,000 clones, more than 65% seen once. The sequenced sample consisted of PBMCs. These receptors were collected from a man aged 18 to 35 in good health and CMV-seropositive.

V is TRBV4-2 and J is TRBJ1-1, with D unresolved. Germline assignment: CDR1 LGHNA and CDR2 YNFKEQ. The CDR3 runs to 15 residues. V lost 0 bases, J lost 4 bases, and 12 bases lay in between. CDR3 nucleotides: TGTGCCAGCAGCCAAGAAATCTCGAGTGGCACTGAAGCTTTCTTT. Its translation is CASSQEISSGTEAFF.

The CDR3 DNA sequence: TGTGCCAGCAGGAGGGACACAGATACGCAGTATTTT. It translates to CASRRDTDTQYF. The chain couples TRBV6-6 to TRBJ2-3, with D perhaps TRBD2 (5 bases). There are 12 residues in the CDR3. The germline V gene has CDR1 MNHNY and CDR2 SVGAGI (reference sequence). The V and J ends lost 6 bases and 2 bases respectively, with 6 bases between them.

The chain uses TRBV28 and TRBJ1-3; D gene uncertain. CDR1 MDHEN and CDR2 SYDVKM come from the germline V gene. There are 17 residues in the CDR3. V lost 3 bases, J lost 4 bases, and 19 bases lay in between. The CDR3 nucleotides read TGTGCCAGCAGTTTGCCCATTTTGGGCAGCACGGGAAACACCATATATTTT. Its translation: CASSLPILGSTGNTIYF.

The rearrangement joins TRBV4-3 to TRBJ1-2; D possibly corresponds to TRBD1 (6 bases). This CDR3 has 16 residues. Trimming removed 0 bases from V and 0 bases from J, with 11 bases in between. Germline values: CDR1 LGHNA, CDR2 YSLEER. The CDR3 coding sequence is TGCGCCAGCAGCCAAGATACCACAGGGCCTAACTATGGCTACACCTTC. Its protein is CASSQDTTGPNYGYTF.

The V call is TRBV2, the J call TRBJ2-1, with 7 bases that match TRBD2. CDR1 is SNHLY, CDR2 FYNNEI, per germline. This CDR3 has 14 amino acids. Trimming at V came to 7 bases and at J to 5 bases, leaving 8 bases not matched to a gene. Here the CDR3 DNA reads TGTGCCAGCACCCGAGAGACTAGCAACAATGAGCAGTTCTTC. Amino acid sequence: CASTRETSNNEQFF.

The V call is TRBV4-2, the J call TRBJ2-1; TRBD2 matches 13 bases. CDR3 length: 17 residues. In germline, CDR1 is LGHNA, CDR2 YNFKEQ. The J segment lost 6 bases and the V segment lost 0 bases, leaving 5 bases of the junction unmatched. The CDR3 is CASSQDRTSGRGNEQFF. In nucleotides, the CDR3 is TGTGCCAGCAGCCAAGACCGTACTAGCGGGAGGGGCAATGAGCAGTTCTTC.

The V and J genes are TRBV7-8 and TRBJ2-5; TRBD2 matches 8 bases. The CDR3 is 16 amino acids. The V and J ends lost 3 bases and 2 bases, in that order; junction bases with no gene match: 8. Germline V gives CDR1 SGHVS, CDR2 FQNEAQ. The CDR3 here is CASSFVLADPQETQYF. CDR3 nucleotide sequence: TGTGCCAGCAGCTTCGTACTAGCGGACCCTCAAGAGACCCAGTACTTC. Full variable domain (missing parts from reference TRBV7-8 and TRBJ2-5): GAGVSQSPRYKVAKRGQDVALRCDPISGHVSLFWYQQALGQGPEFLTYFQNEAQLDKSGLPSDRFFAERPEGSVSTLKIQRTQQEDSAVYLCASSFVLADPQETQYFGPGTRLLVL.

The chain has TRBV5-1 and TRBJ1-1; D is undetermined. Germline V gene data show CDR1 as SGHRS and CDR2 as YFSETQ. The CDR3 spans 15 residues. Trimming took off 0 bases at V and 3 bases at J, with 12 bases between the two ends. The CDR3 sequence is CASSLEVGGDTEAFF. DNA for the CDR3: TGCGCCAGCAGCTTGGAAGTGGGAGGAGACACTGAAGCTTTCTTT.

V gene TRBV7-2 combines with J gene TRBJ2-1, with TRBD2 matching 10 bases. The V segment lost 6 bases and the J segment 5 bases; nucleotides outside the gene matches: 7. Per the germline V gene, CDR1 is SGHTA and CDR2 is FQGNSA. The CDR3 totals 15 residues. The CDR3 reads CASRKKSGRDNEQFF. The CDR3 DNA reads as TGTGCCAGCAGAAAAAAGAGCGGGAGGGACAATGAGCAGTTCTTC. Variable domain in full (rest from reference TRBV7-2 and TRBJ2-1): GAGVSQSPSNKVTEKGKDVELRCDPISGHTALYWYRQSLGQGLEFLIYFQGNSAPDKSGLPSDRFSAERTGGSVSTLTIQRTQQEDSAVYLCASRKKSGRDNEQFFGPGTRLTVL.

This rearrangement joins TRBV29-1 to TRBJ1-1; the match to TRBD1 covers 10 bases. Germline loops: CDR1 SQVTM, CDR2 ANQGSEA. The CDR3 extends over 13 amino acids. J lost 4 bases, V lost 5 bases, and 4 bases had no gene match. This CDR3 reads CSVRTGGGTEAFF. The CDR3 coding sequence is TGCAGCGTTCGGACAGGGGGTGGCACTGAAGCTTTCTTT.

The J gene is TRBJ2-1, the V gene TRBV25-1, with 7 nucleotides matching TRBD2. Germline V gene data show CDR1 as MGHDK and CDR2 as SYGVNS. The J segment lost 4 bases and the V segment lost 9 bases, leaving 9 bases of the junction unmatched. CDR3 length: 14 residues. CDR3 bases: TGTGCCAGTAAGTCAGGCGGGGGATACAATGAGCAGTTCTTC. The encoded protein is CASKSGGGYNEQFF.

The chain recombines TRBV7-9 with TRBJ2-7; D is perhaps TRBD2 (7 bases). Germline V gene data show CDR1 as SEHNR and CDR2 as FQNEAQ (reference sequence). This CDR3 region has 17 residues. The germline V and J ends were trimmed by 5 bases and 2 bases, with 22 bases remaining between them. CDR3 sequence reads: CASSHGLGGAHTYEQYF. The CDR3 nucleotides are TGTGCCAGCAGCCACGGCCTAGGGGGGGCCCATACCTACGAGCAGTACTTC. Together with reference TRBV7-9 and TRBJ2-7, the CDR3 gives the full variable domain: DTGVSQNPRHKITKRGQNVTFRCDPISEHNRLYWYRQTLGQGPEFLTYFQNEAQLEKSRLLSDRFSAERPKGSFSTLEIQRTEQGDSAMYLCASSHGLGGAHTYEQYFGPGTRLTVT.

The J gene is TRBJ1-2, the V gene TRBV6-5; D is uncertain. CDR1 is MNHEY and CDR2 is SVGAGI in the germline V gene. The CDR3 totals 11 residues. Trimming shortened V by 9 bases and J by 4 bases, and 9 bases separated the two germline ends. DNA of the CDR3: TGTGCCAGTATCGGAGCCTATGGCTACACCTTC. Translated: CASIGAYGYTF.

The chain uses TRBV13 and TRBJ2-5, with TRBD2 matching 14 bases. This CDR3 is 17 amino acids long. CDR1 PRHDT and CDR2 FYEKMQ come from the germline V gene (reference sequence). V lost 4 bases, J lost 3 bases, and 7 bases stayed unmatched. The chain's CDR3 is CASSSGLAGEGKETQYF. CDR3 DNA sequence: TGTGCCAGCAGCTCGGGACTAGCGGGAGAGGGGAAAGAGACCCAGTACTTC.

This clone has a single count. The gene calls are TRBV13 and TRBJ2-1; D remains ambiguous. Germline V lookup: CDR1 PRHDT, CDR2 FYEKMQ (reference sequence). This CDR3 has 15 amino acids. The V end lost 5 bases, the J end lost 2 bases, and 13 bases lay between the germline ends. The CDR3 sequence is CASSPHSEAYNEQFF. Written as DNA, the CDR3 is TGTGCCAGCAGCCCTCACTCAGAGGCCTACAATGAGCAGTTCTTC.

V gene TRBV7-2 combines with J gene TRBJ2-3; D gene uncertain. Germline CDR1 is SGHTA and CDR2 is FQGNSA. This CDR3 is built from 16 residues. Trimming shortened V by 2 bases and J by 4 bases, and 16 bases separated the two germline ends. CDR3 in DNA: TGTGCCAGCAGCTTATTACCGGGTGGCTTCCCAGATACGCAGTATTTT. The encoded protein is CASSLLPGGFPDTQYF.

To note about this clone: This CDR3 is also generated by other DNA sequences in the sample. The chain employs TRBV19 and TRBJ2-7, with unresolved D. V was cut by 1 base and J by 2 bases, with 6 bases left in between. This CDR3 has 13 residues. Germline V gene lookup returns CDR1 LNHDA and CDR2 SQIVND (reference sequence). This CDR3 reads CASSIAQTYEQYF. CDR3 DNA: TGTGCCAGTAGTATAGCTCAGACCTACGAGCAGTACTTC.

The V and J genes are TRBV30 and TRBJ2-4; weak D call: TRBD2 (7 bases). CDR3 length: 12 amino acids. CDR1 is GTSNPN, CDR2 SVGIG, per germline (reference sequence). Trimming removed 2 bases at V and 8 bases at J, with 10 bases between. CDR3 amino acids: CAWSKGGYIQYF. The DNA of the CDR3 is TGTGCCTGGAGTAAGGGGGGGTACATTCAGTACTTC.

This chain uses TRBV19 with TRBJ1-2, with D uncertain. V lost 3 bases and J lost 3, with 20 bases in between. Germline loops: CDR1 LNHDA, CDR2 SQIVND (reference sequence). The CDR3 has 17 amino acids. Written as DNA, the CDR3 is TGTGCCAGTAGTATTGGGCTGACCGAGATCGGTGACTATGGCTACACCTTC. It codes for CASSIGLTEIGDYGYTF.

The rearrangement links TRBV5-8 to TRBJ2-7; TRBD1 might be the D (5 bases). The germline gives CDR1 SGHTS, CDR2 YDEGEE. With 6 bases removed from V and 6 bases from J, the gap between germline ends came to 22 bases. The CDR3 has 15 amino acids. The CDR3, as DNA: TGTGCCAGCACCCTCGGACACCAACTTATGAGCGAGCAGTACTTC. Protein: CASTLGHQLMSEQYF. Filled out from reference TRBV5-8 and TRBJ2-7, the complete variable domain reads EAGVTQSPTHLIKTRGQQATLRCSPISGHTSVYWYQQALGLGLQFLLWYDEGEERNRGNFPPRFSGRQFPNYSSELNVNALELEDSALYLCASTLGHQLMSEQYFGPGTRLTVT.

V is TRBV5-4 and J is TRBJ1-4; D might be TRBD1 (6 bases). The V end was cut by 0 bases, the J end by 6 bases, with 9 bases between. This CDR3 comprises 14 residues. Germline V lookup: CDR1 SGHNT, CDR2 YYREEE (reference sequence). The CDR3 protein is CASSLEGGDEKLFF. In DNA form, the CDR3 reads TGTGCCAGCAGCTTGGAAGGGGGTGATGAAAAACTGTTTTTT.

V gene TRBV29-1 combines with J gene TRBJ2-7; perhaps TRBD2 as D (5 bases). Germline loops: CDR1 SQVTM, CDR2 ANQGSEA. This CDR3 region has 13 residues. V gave up 4 bases and J gave up 0 bases, with 10 bases separating them. CDR3 sequence: CSVVGRDSYEQYF. CDR3 sequence (DNA): TGCAGCGTTGTTGGACGGGACTCCTACGAGCAGTACTTC.

The CDR3 loop is CASSDKAGGQPQHF. The CDR3, as DNA: TGTGCCAGCAGTGACAAGGCAGGGGGGCAGCCCCAGCATTTT. This chain connects TRBV6-4 to TRBJ1-5, with 7 bases identical to TRBD1. Germline V gives CDR1 MRHNA, CDR2 SNTAGT. This CDR3 spans 14 amino acids. With V trimmed by 2 bases and J by 7 bases, 5 bases remained unmatched.

The gene calls are TRBV6-1 and TRBJ1-4; possible D gene TRBD1, 5 bases. The CDR3 is made up of 14 amino acids. The germline V gene encodes CDR1 MNHNS and CDR2 SASEGT. V gave up 4 bases and J gave up 8 bases, with 14 bases separating them. CDR3 DNA: TGTGCCAGCAGTGTCGGGGGAGGGCGAGAAAAACTGTTTTTT. Translated: CASSVGGGREKLFF.

This clone was found once. The rearrangement joins TRBV2 to TRBJ1-1; D unclear. The germline V gene has CDR1 SNHLY and CDR2 FYNNEI. This CDR3 contains 17 residues. The V end was cut by 3 bases, the J end by 8 bases, with 25 bases between. CDR3 sequence: CASSEAAFSTSGWEAFF. The DNA for the CDR3 is TGTGCCAGCAGTGAGGCCGCCTTTTCGACCTCGGGATGGGAAGCTTTCTTT.

The rearrangement joins TRBV6-1 to TRBJ2-1, with D possibly being TRBD2 (7 bases). CDR1 and CDR2 from the germline V gene are MNHNS and SASEGT. The CDR3 consists of 15 residues. The V and J ends lost 3 bases and 13 bases respectively, with 22 bases between them. The DNA for the CDR3 is TGTGCCAGCAGTGATGGGTGGGGGGGCCCATCAATACAGTTCTTC. Translating gives CASSDGWGGPSIQFF.

The chain links TRBV10-1 to TRBJ2-1; 14 bases line up with TRBD2. The CDR3 runs to 19 residues. The germline V gene has CDR1 WNHNN and CDR2 SYGVQD (reference sequence). J lost 1 base, V lost 3 bases, and 8 bases had no gene match. Here the CDR3 DNA reads TGCGCCAGCAGTGATGGAGGGACTAGCGGGAGATCGTCCTACAATGAGCAGTTCTTC. Translating it yields CASSDGGTSGRSSYNEQFF.